What follows are 31 T cell receptor beta chains derived from one specimen sequenced in a study of T cell responses to AZD1222 COVID-19 vaccine (dated by TCRdb to 2020 to 2022). The time point label, read with the paper, signifies: baseline before first vaccination. The library was produced with the immunoSEQ multiplex PCR assay. This immuneACCESS table, as held by TCRdb, lists in-frame sequences with V and J called but not all clones. Of the missing ones, under half trace to an unresolved V gene in checked studies; the others have no known cause. Here the sample has about 170,000 clones; 85% to 90% occur a single time. The ten largest clones capture 1.5% to 2% of the sample. Sample: peripheral blood, taken on day 0 of AZD1222 vaccination. The receptors were sampled from an adult in good health.

V usage is TRBV11-1 and J usage is TRBJ1-6; D is perhaps TRBD1 (5 bases). The CDR3 is made up of 14 amino acids. The V end was cut by 3 bases, the J end by 11 bases, with 14 bases between. Germline assignment: CDR1 SGHAT and CDR2 FQDESV (reference sequence). The CDR3 region has the DNA TGTGCCAGCAGCTTCCCCCAGGGAGGAGCACCCCTCCACTTT. Translation: CASSFPQGGAPLHF.

This chain links TRBV5-1 with TRBJ1-2; TRBD1 aligns across 10 bases. V was pared by 4 bases and J by 4 bases, with 13 bases of the junction left unmatched. CDR3 length equals 17 residues. The germline V gene encodes CDR1 SGHRS and CDR2 YFSETQ. The CDR3 loop reads CASSPNGDRGRTYGYTF. The CDR3 DNA reads TGCGCCAGCAGCCCGAATGGAGACAGGGGGCGAACCTATGGCTACACCTTC.

The chain combines TRBV11-2 with TRBJ2-3; 9 positions agree with TRBD1. The CDR3 runs 18 residues. Trimming took 0 bases from V and 4 from J; bases not matched to a gene: 11. Germline V lookup: CDR1 SGHAT, CDR2 FQNNGV. CDR3 in DNA: TGTGCCAGCAGCTTAGATATTTCCCGGGACAGGGACGCAGATACGCAGTATTTT. This encodes CASSLDISRDRDADTQYF. The variable domain in full, with the rest retrieved from reference TRBV11-2 and TRBJ2-3, is EAGVAQSPRYKIIEKRQSVAFWCNPISGHATLYWYQQILGQGPKLLIQFQNNGVVDDSQLPKDRFSAERLKGVDSTLKIQPAKLEDSAVYLCASSLDISRDRDADTQYFGPGTRLTVL.

The chain carries TRBV3-1 (or the pseudogene TRBV3-2) and TRBJ1-2, with D uncertain. Trimming took off 4 bases at V and 4 bases at J, with 16 bases between the two ends. Germline CDR1 and CDR2: LGHDT and YNNKEL (reference sequence). The length of the CDR3 is 15 residues. In DNA form, the CDR3 reads TGTGCCAGCAGCCTCGGGCAGGCGACCTTCTATGGCTACACCTTC. This sequence encodes CASSLGQATFYGYTF.

The rearrangement links TRBV2 to TRBJ1-1; tentative D call: TRBD1 (6 bases). This CDR3 contains 12 residues. Germline values: CDR1 SNHLY, CDR2 FYNNEI. The V end was cut by 7 bases, the J end by 5 bases, with 11 bases between. This chain's CDR3 is CASKQGGTEAFF. The CDR3 DNA reads as TGTGCCAGCAAACAGGGTGGGACTGAAGCTTTCTTT.

This chain connects TRBV6-5 to TRBJ2-4; D assignment may be TRBD1 or TRBD2 (5 bases each). The CDR3 runs to 15 residues. V was trimmed by 6 bases and J by 0 bases, leaving 12 bases between them. Per the germline V gene, CDR1 is MNHEY and CDR2 is SVGAGI. The CDR3 spells CASSPAGTAKNIQYF. The CDR3, as DNA: TGTGCCAGCAGCCCAGCCGGGACAGCCAAAAACATTCAGTACTTC.

The chain uses TRBV4-2 and TRBJ2-1; TRBD2 aligns across 12 bases. This CDR3 region has 16 residues. Per the germline V gene, CDR1 is LGHNA and CDR2 is YNFKEQ. V shed 1 base and J 3 bases; nucleotides not matched to a gene: 1. The CDR3 DNA reads as TGTGCCAGCAGCCAAGCTAGCGGGAGGGTCTACAATGAGCAGTTCTTC. It encodes CASSQASGRVYNEQFF.

The V and J genes are TRBV18 and TRBJ1-2; 7 bases are a match to TRBD1. Losses at the gene ends were 1 base for V and 6 bases for J; bases not matched to a gene: 14. The germline gives CDR1 KGHSH, CDR2 LQKENI. The CDR3 runs to 17 residues. The CDR3 protein is CASSPLPGQSVIDGYTF. The CDR3 region has the DNA TGTGCCAGCTCACCACTTCCGGGACAGAGCGTAATCGATGGCTACACCTTC.

This clone has a single count. The rearrangement joins TRBV18 to TRBJ1-2; D may be TRBD1 (5 bases). The CDR3 totals 16 residues. V was cut by 2 bases and J by 0 bases, with 13 bases left in between. Germline V lookup: CDR1 KGHSH, CDR2 LQKENI. CDR3 in amino acids: CASSPNPGRPNYGYTF. The CDR3, as DNA: TGTGCCAGCTCACCAAACCCGGGACGGCCTAACTATGGCTACACCTTC.

V is TRBV6-1 and J is TRBJ2-7, with D hard to call. Germline-derived CDR1 and CDR2 are MNHNS and SASEGT. The germline V and J ends were trimmed by 1 base and 8 bases, with 3 bases remaining between them. This CDR3 has 10 residues. The CDR3: CASSEGKQYV. The DNA of the CDR3 is TGTGCCAGCAGTGAAGGGAAGCAGTACGTC.

The chain links TRBV6-5 to TRBJ1-1, with no clear D. The CDR3 totals 14 residues. CDR1 MNHEY and CDR2 SVGAGI come from the germline V gene. The ends were cut back, 7 bases at V and 1 base at J, with 13 bases in the middle. The chain's CDR3 is CASTKVQTNTEAFF. In nucleotides, the CDR3 is TGTGCCAGCACCAAGGTGCAGACGAACACTGAAGCTTTCTTT.

In its sample, this clone was seen once. The rearrangement links TRBV28 to TRBJ1-6; D not resolved. The CDR3 is 13 residues long. Germline V gene sequence: CDR1 MDHEN, CDR2 SYDVKM. The V gene lost 7 bases and the J gene lost 8 bases, with 12 bases spanning the gap. DNA for the CDR3: TGTGCCAGCACCCTGGGCGGGCATTCACCCCTCCACTTT. Protein product: CASTLGGHSPLHF.

CDR3 nucleotide sequence: TGTGCCAGTACGGTTAGTAGAGGCAACACAGATACGCAGTATTTT. Encoded protein: CASTVSRGNTDTQYF. This chain connects TRBV19 to TRBJ2-3, with D unclear. The germline V gene has CDR1 LNHDA and CDR2 SQIVND (reference sequence). The CDR3 loop spans 15 amino acids. Trimming took off 7 bases at V and 2 bases at J, with 16 bases between the two ends.

This clone was seen a single time. The rearrangement uses TRBV15 and TRBJ2-1, with D possibly TRBD1 on 5 matching bases. The CDR3 consists of 15 residues. Germline CDR1 and CDR2: LNHNV and YYDKDF (reference sequence). Between the trimmed V and J ends, which lost 0 bases and 5 bases, there was a span of 11 bases. This CDR3 is CATSRDPAGNNEQFF. The CDR3 DNA reads as TGTGCCACCAGCAGAGATCCGGCAGGGAACAATGAGCAGTTCTTC.

V gene TRBV19 combines with J gene TRBJ1-1, with D maybe TRBD1 (6 bases). Germline V gene sequence: CDR1 LNHDA, CDR2 SQIVND (reference sequence). The length of the CDR3 is 14 residues. V lost 7 bases and J lost 0, with 12 bases in between. The CDR3 region has the DNA TGTGCCAGTAACGGGCCAGGGGTGAACACTGAAGCTTTCTTT. It yields the protein CASNGPGVNTEAFF.

V usage is TRBV7-9 and J usage is TRBJ1-5; perhaps TRBD1 as D (6 bases). The V gene lost 10 bases and the J gene lost 5 bases, with 15 bases spanning the gap. Germline loops: CDR1 SEHNR, CDR2 FQNEAQ (reference sequence). CDR3 size: 13 residues. This CDR3 is CATSTGSHQPQHF. The DNA for the CDR3 is TGTGCCACTTCAACAGGGAGTCATCAGCCCCAGCATTTT.

This chain joins TRBV6-2 or TRBV6-3 and TRBJ1-2; 9 positions agree with TRBD1. V lost 2 bases, J lost 7 bases, and 2 bases stayed unmatched. The V gene's germline CDR1 is MNHEY and CDR2 SVGEGT. This CDR3 contains 13 residues. As DNA, the CDR3 is TGTGCCAGCAGTTACGGGACAGGGACTGGCTACACCTTC. This encodes CASSYGTGTGYTF.

The genes are TRBV21-1 and TRBJ1-5; the table names TRBD1, a call not compared with the DNA. TRBV21-1 is deemed a pseudogene. CDR3 size: 15 residues. The CDR3 region is CASRKRDRANQPQHF. DNA of the CDR3: TGTGCCAGCAGAAAAAGGGACAGGGCCAATCAGCCCCAGCATTTT.

The rearrangement joins TRBV9 to TRBJ1-3; D is unresolved. The ends were cut back, 1 base at V and 0 bases at J, with 2 bases in the middle. The CDR3 consists of 13 residues. Per germline, CDR1 SGDLS and CDR2 YYNGEE. CDR3 in amino acids: CASSVNSGNTIYF. The CDR3 DNA reads as TGTGCCAGCAGCGTAAACTCTGGAAACACCATATATTTT.

The chain has TRBV10-3 and TRBJ1-1, with D hard to call. The germline V gene has CDR1 ENHRY and CDR2 SYGVKD. V was clipped by 3 bases and J by 0 bases, with 5 bases between them. This CDR3 has 13 amino acids. The CDR3 nucleotides are TGTGCCATCAGTGAACAGATGAACACTGAAGCTTTCTTT. This codes for CAISEQMNTEAFF.

J is TRBJ2-3 and V is TRBV19; the match to TRBD1 covers 7 bases. CDR1 is LNHDA and CDR2 is SQIVND in the germline V gene (reference sequence). With V trimmed by 0 bases and J by 4 bases, 10 bases remained unmatched. The CDR3 is made up of 17 amino acids. This chain's CDR3 is CASSIDTGVPVADTQYF. For the CDR3, the DNA is TGTGCCAGTAGTATAGATACAGGGGTCCCGGTAGCAGATACGCAGTATTTT.

This clone was recorded a few times. Additional DNA sequences in this sample encode the identical CDR3. This chain joins TRBV6-1 and TRBJ2-7, with 7 bases fitting TRBD2. Germline V lookup: CDR1 MNHNS, CDR2 SASEGT. With V trimmed by 0 bases and J by 4 bases, 3 bases remained unmatched. This CDR3 has 14 amino acids. The chain's CDR3 is CASSEAGGEYEQYV. CDR3 coding DNA: TGTGCCAGCAGTGAAGCGGGGGGGGAGTACGAGCAGTACGTC.

This clone was recorded only once. The chain couples TRBV19 to TRBJ1-6; D gene unclear. CDR3 length equals 15 residues. The germline CDR1 and CDR2 sequences are LNHDA and SQIVND (reference sequence). Trimming cost V 3 bases and J 6 bases, with 12 bases left between them. The CDR3 is CASSISSDGNSPLHF. Written as DNA, the CDR3 is TGTGCCAGTAGTATCTCTTCGGACGGTAATTCACCCCTCCACTTT.

The chain is built from TRBV10-1 and TRBJ2-3; D is ambiguous. Germline loops: CDR1 WNHNN, CDR2 SYGVQD (reference sequence). The CDR3 is 14 amino acids. Trimming shortened V by 6 bases and J by 6 bases, and 16 bases separated the two germline ends. The CDR3 loop is CASSETDWVDTQYF. The CDR3 coding sequence is TGCGCCAGCAGCGAGACCGACTGGGTCGATACGCAGTATTTT.

This chain uses TRBV19 with TRBJ2-3, with unresolved D. CDR3 length: 17 residues. V shed 3 bases and J shed 1 base, with 17 bases lying between them. Germline assignment: CDR1 LNHDA and CDR2 SQIVND (reference sequence). The CDR3 DNA reads TGTGCCAGTAGTATCTTGGCGGATTTCAGTGGCACAGATACGCAGTATTTT. It translates to CASSILADFSGTDTQYF.

This clone was recorded many times. The V and J genes are TRBV11-2 and TRBJ2-3; D uncertain. V shed 0 bases and J shed 0 bases, with 10 bases lying between them. Germline V CDR1 and CDR2: SGHAT, FQNNGV. The CDR3 is 16 residues long. This CDR3 reads CASSLEGISSTDTQYF. In DNA, the CDR3 is TGTGCCAGCAGCTTAGAGGGGATTAGTAGCACAGATACGCAGTATTTT. Full variable domain (rest looked up from reference TRBV11-2 and TRBJ2-3): EAGVAQSPRYKIIEKRQSVAFWCNPISGHATLYWYQQILGQGPKLLIQFQNNGVVDDSQLPKDRFSAERLKGVDSTLKIQPAKLEDSAVYLCASSLEGISSTDTQYFGPGTRLTVL.

This clone has a handful of counts. The chain couples TRBV11-3 to TRBJ2-3; D unclear. The CDR3 is made up of 13 amino acids. The germline gives CDR1 SGHNT, CDR2 YENEEA. Trimming took 5 bases from V and 3 from J, leaving 9 bases between them. The CDR3 sequence: CASSPHGTDTQYF. The DNA for the CDR3 is TGTGCCAGCAGCCCCCACGGGACAGATACGCAGTATTTT.

The CDR3 DNA sequence: TGTGCCAGCAGCCAAGTCCGGACAGTGTTCGGGACTGAAGCTTTCTTT. Protein sequence: CASSQVRTVFGTEAFF. This chain connects TRBV14 to TRBJ1-1, with D tentatively TRBD1 (6 bases). Germline V gives CDR1 SGHDN, CDR2 FVKESK. The CDR3 has 16 residues. The V and J ends lost 1 base and 5 bases respectively, with 17 bases between them.

The chain employs TRBV7-8 and TRBJ1-4; D is perhaps TRBD1 (6 bases). The V gene lost 0 bases and the J gene lost 7 bases, with 18 bases spanning the gap. The CDR3 totals 17 residues. In germline, CDR1 is SGHVS, CDR2 FQNEAQ. In DNA form, the CDR3 reads TGTGCCAGCAGCTTAGCGCTCGGGGGCCGCATGGGTGAAAAACTGTTTTTT. This translates into CASSLALGGRMGEKLFF.

The V and J genes are TRBV30 and TRBJ1-6; 7 bases are a match to TRBD1. Germline V gene sequence: CDR1 GTSNPN, CDR2 SVGIG (reference sequence). CDR3 size: 14 residues. The V and J ends lost 3 bases and 7 bases, in that order; junction bases with no gene match: 6. In DNA, the CDR3 is TGTGCCTGGAGCCCGGGACAGCCGAATTCACCCCTCCACTTT. It translates to CAWSPGQPNSPLHF.

The chain is built from TRBV10-1 and TRBJ2-7; 10 bases are a match to TRBD2. The trim removed 0 bases at V and 3 bases at J, leaving 2 bases unmatched. The V gene's germline CDR1 is WNHNN and CDR2 SYGVQD (reference sequence). The CDR3 totals 15 residues. Here the CDR3 reads CASSESLAGGYEQYF. CDR3 sequence (DNA): TGCGCCAGCAGTGAGTCGTTAGCGGGAGGCTACGAGCAGTACTTC.